Shown below are 16 T cell receptor beta chains from a single sample sequenced in a study of OX40 agonist ivuxolimab in advanced cancers. Clones were sequenced by immunoSEQ multiplex PCR, and TCRdb holds only the in-frame ones, with some missing. The sample lists fewer than 90,000 clones, around 88% occurring once. The starting material was CD4+ or CD8+ T cells sorted from blood, obtained in a trial of the OX40 agonist ivuxolimab. Receptors originate from an adult with an advanced solid tumor such as melanoma, head and neck, liver or kidney cancer.

CDR3 sequence: CASSLNRGGENEKLFF. CDR3 bases: TGTGCCAGCAGCTTGAATCGCGGGGGAGAGAATGAAAAACTGTTTTTT. This chain links TRBV5-6 with TRBJ1-4, with a possible D match to TRBD1 (5 bases). Germline CDR1 SGHDT, CDR2 YYEEEE. This CDR3 has 16 residues. V shed 1 base and J shed 5 bases, with 15 bases lying between them.

The gene calls are TRBV6-1 and TRBJ2-3; D is perhaps TRBD1 (6 bases). This CDR3 is 18 amino acids long. With 2 bases removed from V and 0 bases from J, the gap between germline ends came to 18 bases. Germline values: CDR1 MNHNS, CDR2 SASEGT. CDR3 coding DNA: TGTGCCAGCAGTGAAACCTGGCGACAGGTCACTAGCACAGATACGCAGTATTTT. Translation gives CASSETWRQVTSTDTQYF.

This chain joins TRBV7-9 and TRBJ2-1; 7 bases are shared with TRBD1. The junction had 12 bases not matched to a gene; V was cut back by 5 bases and J by 8 bases. This CDR3 is built from 15 residues. The germline gives CDR1 SEHNR, CDR2 FQNEAQ (reference sequence). Here the CDR3 reads CASSVRDRSNDEQFF. CDR3 DNA sequence: TGTGCCAGCAGCGTCCGGGACAGAAGTAACGATGAGCAGTTCTTC.

This rearrangement joins TRBV10-3 to TRBJ2-1; the match to TRBD2 covers 9 bases. CDR1 and CDR2 from the germline V gene are ENHRY and SYGVKD. J lost 5 bases, V lost 0 bases, and 5 bases had no gene match. There are 16 residues in the CDR3. The CDR3 is CAISESGGRADNEQFF. CDR3 bases: TGTGCCATCAGTGAGTCGGGCGGGAGGGCCGACAATGAGCAGTTCTTC.

V and J are TRBV7-3 and TRBJ2-5; D may be TRBD1 (6 bases). Trimming cost V 1 base and J 3 bases, with 15 bases left between them. Per germline, CDR1 SGHTA and CDR2 FQGTGA. The CDR3 is made up of 16 amino acids. CDR3 in amino acids: CASSLRGPGTEETQYF. The CDR3 DNA reads as TGTGCCAGCAGCTTAAGGGGGCCGGGGACCGAAGAGACCCAGTACTTC.

There are a few counts of this clone. As DNA, the CDR3 is TGCAGCGTTGAAGCAGGGGCCAACTCCTACGAGCAGTACTTC. Translation gives CSVEAGANSYEQYF. V usage is TRBV29-1 and J usage is TRBJ2-7; weak D call: TRBD1 (6 bases). Germline V gene data show CDR1 as SQVTM and CDR2 as ANQGSEA. The CDR3 has 14 residues. Trimming pared 1 base from V and 0 bases from J, leaving 10 bases between.

This rearrangement joins TRBV28 to TRBJ2-7; TRBD1 might be the D (5 bases). This CDR3 is 15 amino acids long. The V end was cut by 6 bases, the J end by 0 bases, with 15 bases between. The germline V gene has CDR1 MDHEN and CDR2 SYDVKM. CDR3 nucleotides: TGTGCCAGCAGCCCGACAACCCAGGGCTCCTACGAGCAGTACTTC. The encoded protein is CASSPTTQGSYEQYF. Complete variable domain (other parts from reference TRBV28 and TRBJ2-7): DVKVTQSSRYLVKRTGEKVFLECVQDMDHENMFWYRQDPGLGLRLIYFSYDVKMKEKGDIPEGYSVSREKKERFSLILESASTNQTSMYLCASSPTTQGSYEQYFGPGTRLTVT.

The chain is built from TRBV27 and TRBJ2-3, with 11 positions matching TRBD2. The CDR3 is made up of 13 amino acids. With V trimmed by 6 bases and J by 7 bases, 3 bases remained unmatched. Germline loops: CDR1 MNHEY, CDR2 SMNVEV (reference sequence). The CDR3 sequence: CASRGTSGNTQYF. DNA for the CDR3: TGTGCCAGCAGGGGGACTAGCGGAAATACGCAGTATTTT.

This clone was seen only once. V is TRBV7-9 and J is TRBJ2-3, with D uncertain. This CDR3 contains 14 residues. The V gene's germline CDR1 is SEHNR and CDR2 FQNEAQ (reference sequence). Trimming stripped 3 bases from V and 4 bases from J, with 11 bases between. In DNA form, the CDR3 reads TGTGCCAGCAGCTTCACCCAGGCAGCAGATACGCAGTATTTT. Its translation is CASSFTQAADTQYF.

This sequence joins TRBV29-1 and TRBJ2-1; either TRBD1 or TRBD2 may supply D (6 bases each). Trimming removed 6 bases from V and 6 bases from J, with 15 bases in between. This CDR3 is 13 amino acids long. Germline V CDR1 and CDR2: SQVTM, ANQGSEA. CDR3 DNA: TGCAGCGTCCAGGGGAGGTCGTCCAATGAGCAGTTCTTC. Its translation is CSVQGRSSNEQFF.

The rearrangement joins TRBV4-2 to TRBJ2-7; the D is unclear. Germline loops: CDR1 LGHNA, CDR2 YNFKEQ. Trimming took off 0 bases at V and 6 bases at J, with 9 bases between the two ends. The CDR3 covers 13 residues. The CDR3 coding sequence is TGTGCCAGCAGCCAAGATCCGCGCCTCGAGCAGTACTTC. Protein: CASSQDPRLEQYF.

The rearrangement uses TRBV27 and TRBJ1-2; D gene ambiguous. This CDR3 has 13 residues. Per the germline V gene, CDR1 is MNHEY and CDR2 is SMNVEV (reference sequence). V gave up 2 bases and J gave up 4 bases, with 8 bases separating them. CDR3 in DNA: TGTGCCAGCAGTTTAGCGGGTCCCTATGGCTACACCTTC. Translating it yields CASSLAGPYGYTF.

The rearrangement uses TRBV2 and TRBJ1-2; 10 nucleotides line up with TRBD1. Trimming at V came to 7 bases and at J to 4 bases, leaving 6 bases not matched to a gene. This CDR3 is built from 14 residues. CDR1 is SNHLY and CDR2 is FYNNEI in the germline V gene. The CDR3 bases are TGTGCCAGCACCGGGGACAGGGGATCCTATGGCTACACCTTC. Protein product: CASTGDRGSYGYTF.

The chain carries TRBV30 and TRBJ1-2; a possible D gene is TRBD1 (6 bases). This CDR3 region has 14 residues. The V end lost 3 bases, the J end lost 5 bases, and 16 bases lay between the germline ends. Germline CDR1 and CDR2: GTSNPN and SVGIG (reference sequence). Here the CDR3 DNA reads TGTGCCTGGAGCGAAACCCAACAGGGTTATGGCTACACCTTC. It yields the protein CAWSETQQGYGYTF.

The chain couples TRBV7-3 to TRBJ2-2; the D call may be TRBD1 or TRBD2 (5 bases each). Germline values: CDR1 SGHTA, CDR2 FQGTGA. The CDR3 has 13 residues. V was trimmed by 5 bases and J by 8 bases, leaving 12 bases between them. DNA for the CDR3: TGTGCCAGCAGCGGGACCGTCAGAGGGGAGCTGTTTTTT. Its translation: CASSGTVRGELFF. The variable domain in full, with the rest retrieved from reference TRBV7-3 and TRBJ2-2, is GAGVSQTPSNKVTEKGKYVELRCDPISGHTALYWYRQSLGQGPEFLIYFQGTGAADDSGLPNDRFFAVRPEGSVSTLKIQRTERGDSAVYLCASSGTVRGELFFGEGSRLTVL.

The CDR3 DNA reads TGTGCCAGCAGCCAAGATCGGCGGGTCACAGATACGCAGTATTTT. Amino acids: CASSQDRRVTDTQYF. The J gene is TRBJ2-3, the V gene TRBV4-2, with D possibly matching TRBD2 (5 bases). CDR3 length: 15 residues. Per germline, CDR1 LGHNA and CDR2 YNFKEQ. Trimming cost V 0 bases and J 2 bases, with 9 bases left between them.